The clone carrying this TCR beta chain was counted ten times or more. Its antigen is still unknown. Germline lookup yields CDR1 SGHVS and CDR2 FQNEAQ. Trimming took 4 bases from V and 7 from J, leaving 11 bases between them. The CDR3 spans 14 residues. This record comes from a study of T cell repertoires in cytomegalovirus infection. Across the study: HLA-C-restricted CMV epitopes, recently identified, and well-studied HLA-B-restricted ones were used by the study. Matching HLA type and CMV infection were both indicated by public TCR beta signatures. Overall study findings and caveats: HLA-C-restricted, CMV-specific TCR beta clonotypes were dominant ex vivo.

TCRdb reanalysed the reads using MiXCR and keeps one entry per CDR3 protein. The data show approximately 1,000,000 distinct CDR3 sequences, around 30% seen once. The sequence was collected from a human donor in good health (CMV status not recorded). Some clones in this sample may be carry-over from other donors' samples. The specimen comprised cultured CD8+ T cells from PBMCs, sampled from culture after CMV antigen stimulation. The V and J genes are TRBV7-8 and TRBJ1-6; D call uncertain. This chain's CDR3 is CASSSRTANSPLHF. For the CDR3, the DNA is TGTGCCAGCAGCTCGCGAACTGCGAATTCACCCCTCCACTTT.